Shown below are 21 T cell receptor beta chains from a single sample sequenced in a study of blood T cell repertoires in COVID-19. Generated by immunoSEQ multiplex PCR, the TCRdb table keeps only in-frame clones and is missing some. The sample yields fewer than 200,000 clones, approximately 79% seen once. Sequenced input: peripheral blood. These receptors were taken from an older woman with COVID-19, enrolled during active disease.

V gene TRBV29-1 combines with J gene TRBJ1-5; the match to TRBD1 covers 8 bases. Germline-derived CDR1 and CDR2 are SQVTM and ANQGSEA. Germline trimming cut 7 bases from V and 3 bases from J; bases unmatched to any gene: 2. The CDR3 has 12 amino acids. CDR3 loop: CSATGDNQPQHF. The CDR3 nucleotides are TGCAGCGCGACAGGGGACAATCAGCCCCAGCATTTT.

V is TRBV19 and J is TRBJ2-3, with D possibly being TRBD2 (7 bases). Germline V gene data show CDR1 as LNHDA and CDR2 as SQIVND (reference sequence). This CDR3 has 17 residues. Trimming cost V 1 base and J 2 bases, with 16 bases left between them. CDR3: CASSIALRGGSTDTQYF. CDR3 nucleotide sequence: TGTGCCAGTAGTATAGCCCTTAGGGGGGGATCCACAGATACGCAGTATTTT.

V is TRBV6-2 or TRBV6-3 and J is TRBJ2-5; 11 bases are shared with TRBD2. Unmatched junction bases numbered 8, after V lost 0 bases and J lost 5 bases. The CDR3 spans 17 residues. The V gene's germline CDR1 is MNHEY and CDR2 SVGEGT. CDR3 coding DNA: TGTGCCAGCAGTTACTCGCGGGGTCTAGCGGGAGGTGAGACCCAGTACTTC. Translation gives CASSYSRGLAGGETQYF.

This clone has ten or more counts. CDR3 sequence reads: CASSLGLPTEAFF. CDR3 coding DNA: TGTGCCAGCAGCTTAGGCCTACCTACTGAAGCTTTCTTT. The gene calls are TRBV7-9 and TRBJ1-1; D gene unclear. Trimming stripped 1 base from V and 5 bases from J, with 8 bases between. The germline V gene encodes CDR1 SEHNR and CDR2 FQNEAQ (reference sequence). There are 13 residues in the CDR3.

The chain joins TRBV7-3 to TRBJ2-7, with 9 bases lining up with TRBD1. The V gene's germline CDR1 is SGHTA and CDR2 FQGTGA. J lost 1 base, V lost 0 bases, and 4 bases had no gene match. CDR3 size: 16 residues. The CDR3 sequence is CASSLTTGQGSYEQYF. The CDR3 nucleotides read TGTGCCAGCAGCTTAACTACGGGACAGGGATCCTACGAGCAGTACTTC.

The rearrangement links TRBV6-1 to TRBJ2-3, with 7 bases that match TRBD2. The CDR3 is made up of 17 amino acids. The trim removed 0 bases at V and 2 bases at J, leaving 8 bases unmatched. The germline V gene encodes CDR1 MNHNS and CDR2 SASEGT. CDR3: CASSEAPRGGYTDTQYF. The DNA of the CDR3 is TGTGCCAGCAGTGAAGCTCCCCGCGGGGGTTACACAGATACGCAGTATTTT.

Written as DNA, the CDR3 is TGCAGCGTTGAGAACACCATGAACACTGAAGCTTTCTTT. Encoded protein: CSVENTMNTEAFF. The V gene is TRBV29-1, the J gene TRBJ1-1; D gene uncertain. CDR1 and CDR2 (germline): SQVTM, ANQGSEA. This CDR3 has 13 amino acids. Trimming removed 3 bases at V and 0 bases at J, with 8 bases between.

This chain uses TRBV19 with TRBJ2-1; 10 bases are a match to TRBD2. Trimming at V came to 6 bases and at J to 9 bases, leaving 17 bases not matched to a gene. This CDR3 has 17 residues. The V gene's germline CDR1 is LNHDA and CDR2 SQIVND (reference sequence). CDR3 loop: CASSPGRTSGAFGEQFF. For the CDR3, the DNA is TGTGCCAGTAGCCCAGGACGAACTAGCGGGGCATTTGGTGAGCAGTTCTTC. Full variable domain (missing parts from reference TRBV19 and TRBJ2-1): DGGITQSPKYLFRKEGQNVTLSCEQNLNHDAMYWYRQDPGQGLRLIYYSQIVNDFQKGDIAEGYSVSREKKESFPLTVTSAQKNPTAFYLCASSPGRTSGAFGEQFFGPGTRLTVL.

This clone was seen a handful of times. The gene calls are TRBV5-4 and TRBJ1-2; TRBD1 aligns across 10 bases. The V and J ends lost 0 bases and 8 bases, in that order; junction bases with no gene match: 4. Germline CDR1 is SGHNT and CDR2 is YYREEE (reference sequence). The CDR3 totals 14 residues. This CDR3 reads CASSLGQGAGGYTF. The CDR3 bases are TGTGCCAGCAGCTTGGGACAGGGGGCAGGAGGCTACACCTTC.

This clone was seen more than once but under ten times. J is TRBJ2-2 and V is TRBV18; no clear D gene. The germline V and J ends were trimmed by 3 bases and 1 base, with 9 bases remaining between them. Germline CDR1 and CDR2: KGHSH and LQKENI. This CDR3 is 15 amino acids long. The CDR3 region has the DNA TGTGCCAGCTCACCCCAGGCGCAGAACACCGGGGAGCTGTTTTTT. This sequence encodes CASSPQAQNTGELFF.

The J gene is TRBJ1-4, the V gene TRBV5-4; a weak D match, TRBD1 (6 bases). Trimming pared 4 bases from V and 6 bases from J, leaving 16 bases between. Germline assignment: CDR1 SGHNT and CDR2 YYREEE (reference sequence). The CDR3 length is 15 residues. The CDR3 loop is CASSPGGSQDEKLFF. In DNA, the CDR3 is TGTGCCAGCAGCCCTGGGGGCAGCCAGGATGAAAAACTGTTTTTT.

V and J are TRBV30 and TRBJ1-4; possible D gene TRBD1, 5 bases. Germline V gives CDR1 GTSNPN, CDR2 SVGIG (reference sequence). Trimming cost V 1 base and J 7 bases, with 13 bases left between them. The CDR3 is 14 residues long. CDR3 amino acids: CAWSDGGRSEKLFF. Here the CDR3 DNA reads TGTGCCTGGAGTGACGGGGGACGGAGTGAAAAACTGTTTTTT.

CDR3 amino acids: CASAGTTSGNTIYF. In DNA form, the CDR3 reads TGCGCCAGCGCGGGGACGACGTCTGGAAACACCATATATTTT. The chain combines TRBV5-1 with TRBJ1-3; the D gene is possibly TRBD1 (5 bases). The germline V gene has CDR1 SGHRS and CDR2 YFSETQ. This CDR3 is 14 amino acids long. Between the trimmed V and J ends, which lost 7 bases and 1 base, there was a span of 12 bases.

The CDR3 region has the DNA TGTGCCACCTCTAGGAACGGCAACACTGAAGCTTTCTTT. Translated, it gives CATSRNGNTEAFF. The rearrangement joins TRBV10-3 to TRBJ1-1; D remains unclear. This CDR3 is built from 13 residues. CDR1 ENHRY and CDR2 SYGVKD come from the germline V gene. V lost 10 bases, J lost 2 bases, and 14 bases lay in between.

This clone was detected only once. The chain has TRBV7-9 and TRBJ2-1, with unresolved D. This CDR3 is built from 16 residues. V was shortened by 5 bases and J by 5 bases, with 19 bases between the two germline ends. Per the germline V gene, CDR1 is SEHNR and CDR2 is FQNEAQ (reference sequence). The DNA for the CDR3 is TGTGCCAGCAGCCCCGGCGGAGCCGGATACCACAATGAGCAGTTCTTC. Translating it yields CASSPGGAGYHNEQFF. Using reference TRBV7-9 and TRBJ2-1 for the parts outside the CDR3, the full variable domain is DTGVSQNPRHKITKRGQNVTFRCDPISEHNRLYWYRQTLGQGPEFLTYFQNEAQLEKSRLLSDRFSAERPKGSFSTLEIQRTEQGDSAMYLCASSPGGAGYHNEQFFGPGTRLTVL.

J is TRBJ1-5 and V is TRBV6-5; D is possibly TRBD1 (6 bases). V lost 6 bases and J 7 bases, leaving 16 bases between the germline ends. The CDR3 extends over 14 amino acids. Germline lookup yields CDR1 MNHEY and CDR2 SVGAGI. This chain's CDR3 is CASSARQAGQPQHF. The CDR3 DNA follows: TGTGCCAGCAGCGCCCGACAGGCGGGCCAGCCCCAGCATTTT.

The chain links TRBV6-5 to TRBJ1-6; TRBD1 might be the D (6 bases). The CDR3 covers 13 residues. The V gene lost 7 bases and the J gene lost 7 bases, with 11 bases spanning the gap. Germline CDR1 reads MNHEY; CDR2 reads SVGAGI. This CDR3 is CASNRAENSPLHF. The CDR3 DNA reads as TGTGCCAGCAACAGGGCAGAAAATTCACCCCTCCACTTT.

The CDR3, as DNA: TGTGCCAGCAGTCCAGGGAGGCGGAACACCATATATTTT. Translating it yields CASSPGRRNTIYF. The V gene is TRBV12-3 or TRBV12-4, the J gene TRBJ1-3; possible D gene TRBD1, 5 bases. Trimming shortened V by 5 bases and J by 7 bases, and 12 bases separated the two germline ends. This CDR3 is built from 13 residues.

The chain employs TRBV2 and TRBJ2-3; perhaps TRBD1 as D (5 bases). Trimming pared 8 bases from V and 3 bases from J, leaving 12 bases between. The CDR3 has 13 amino acids. Per the germline V gene, CDR1 is SNHLY and CDR2 is FYNNEI. CDR3 bases: TGTGCCAGCCCCAGGGTGGAGACAGATACGCAGTATTTT. This codes for CASPRVETDTQYF.

V is TRBV21-1 and J is TRBJ2-3; the DNA was not compared with TRBD1, the D call given in the table. TRBV21-1 is shown as a pseudogene. The CDR3 loop spans 17 amino acids. CDR3 loop: CASSNDKRQENTDTQYF. CDR3 nucleotides: TGTGCCAGCAGCAACGATAAAAGACAGGAGAACACAGATACGCAGTATTTT.

The rearrangement joins TRBV28 to TRBJ2-5; maybe TRBD1 (6 bases). The germline V gene has CDR1 MDHEN and CDR2 SYDVKM. Trimming pared 6 bases from V and 1 base from J, leaving 18 bases between. The CDR3 is 16 amino acids. This CDR3 is CASSHRGRGIQETQYF. The CDR3 DNA sequence: TGTGCCAGCAGCCATCGGGGCAGGGGCATCCAAGAGACCCAGTACTTC.